This T cell receptor (beta chain) originates from a study of T cell changes during pregnancy in multiple sclerosis. Assay: immunoSEQ multiplex PCR; the TCRdb copy retains only in-frame clones and omits some. The sample has about 43,000 clones, roughly 90% seen once. Germline V gives CDR1 MRHNA, CDR2 SNTAGT. The J segment lost 0 bases and the V segment lost 5 bases, leaving 1 base of the junction unmatched. The CDR3 consists of 15 residues. This specimen was peripheral blood, taken in the second trimester of pregnancy. The rearrangement links TRBV6-4 to TRBJ2-1; 10 positions agree with TRBD2. This sequence originates from a female donor in good health, enrolled as a control in a pregnancy study. CDR3 nucleotides: TGTGCCAGCAGTCGGACTAGCGGCTCCTACAATGAGCAGTTCTTC. Its translation: CASSRTSGSYNEQFF.